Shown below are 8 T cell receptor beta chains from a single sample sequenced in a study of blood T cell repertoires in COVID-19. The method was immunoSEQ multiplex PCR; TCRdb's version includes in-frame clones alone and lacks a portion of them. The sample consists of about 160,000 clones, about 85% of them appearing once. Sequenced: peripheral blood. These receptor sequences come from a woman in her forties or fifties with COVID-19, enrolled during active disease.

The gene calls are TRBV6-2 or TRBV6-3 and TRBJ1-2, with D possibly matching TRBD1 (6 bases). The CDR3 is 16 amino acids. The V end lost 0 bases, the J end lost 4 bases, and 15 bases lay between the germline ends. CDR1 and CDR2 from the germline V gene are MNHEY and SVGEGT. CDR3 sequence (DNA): TGTGCCAGCAGTTACTCGACTCAGGGGCTCTCCTATGGCTACACCTTC. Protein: CASSYSTQGLSYGYTF.

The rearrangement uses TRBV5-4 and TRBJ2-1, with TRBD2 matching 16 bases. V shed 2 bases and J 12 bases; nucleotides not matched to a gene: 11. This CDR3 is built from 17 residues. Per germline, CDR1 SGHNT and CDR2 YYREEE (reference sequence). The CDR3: CASSFLSGTSGGVGQFF. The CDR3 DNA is TGTGCCAGCAGCTTTCTGTCCGGGACTAGCGGGGGGGTAGGGCAGTTCTTC.

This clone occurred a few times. CDR3 amino acids: CSVEDRAYEQYF. In DNA, the CDR3 is TGCAGCGTTGAAGACAGGGCCTACGAGCAGTACTTC. The V gene is TRBV29-1, the J gene TRBJ2-7; D possibly corresponds to TRBD1 (5 bases). The V end lost 0 bases, the J end lost 2 bases, and 5 bases lay between the germline ends. Germline CDR1 SQVTM, CDR2 ANQGSEA. The CDR3 extends over 12 amino acids.

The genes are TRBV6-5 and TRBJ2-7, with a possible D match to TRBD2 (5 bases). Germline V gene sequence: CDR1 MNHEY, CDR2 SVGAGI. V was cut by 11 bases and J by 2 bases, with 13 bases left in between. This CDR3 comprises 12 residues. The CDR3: CAGRGSPYEQYF. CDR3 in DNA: TGTGCCGGGCGCGGGTCCCCCTACGAGCAGTACTTC.

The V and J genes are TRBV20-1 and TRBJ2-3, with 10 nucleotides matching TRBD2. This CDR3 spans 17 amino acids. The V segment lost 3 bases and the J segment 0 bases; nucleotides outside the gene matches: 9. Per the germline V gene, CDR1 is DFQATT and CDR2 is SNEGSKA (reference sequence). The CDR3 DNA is TGCAGTGCTAGTCGGGCTAGCGGGGGCCGTAGCACAGATACGCAGTATTTT. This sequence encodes CSASRASGGRSTDTQYF.

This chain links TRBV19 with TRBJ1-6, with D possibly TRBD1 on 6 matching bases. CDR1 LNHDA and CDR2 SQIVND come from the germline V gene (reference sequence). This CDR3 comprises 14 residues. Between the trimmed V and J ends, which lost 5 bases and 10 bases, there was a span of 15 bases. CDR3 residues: CASSPQGSGSPLHF. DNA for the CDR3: TGTGCCAGTAGTCCTCAGGGGAGTGGATCACCCCTCCACTTT.

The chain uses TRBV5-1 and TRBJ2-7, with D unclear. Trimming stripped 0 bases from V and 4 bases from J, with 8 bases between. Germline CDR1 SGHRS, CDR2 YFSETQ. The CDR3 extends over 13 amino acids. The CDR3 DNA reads TGCGCCAGCAGCTTGGAAACTTTATACGAGCAGTACTTC. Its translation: CASSLETLYEQYF.

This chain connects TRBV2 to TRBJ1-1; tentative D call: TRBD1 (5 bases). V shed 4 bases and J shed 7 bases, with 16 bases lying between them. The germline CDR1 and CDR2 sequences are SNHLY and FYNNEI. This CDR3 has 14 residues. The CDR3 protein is CASSGSRATGEAFF. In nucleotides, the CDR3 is TGTGCCAGCAGTGGAAGCAGGGCGACGGGTGAAGCTTTCTTT.